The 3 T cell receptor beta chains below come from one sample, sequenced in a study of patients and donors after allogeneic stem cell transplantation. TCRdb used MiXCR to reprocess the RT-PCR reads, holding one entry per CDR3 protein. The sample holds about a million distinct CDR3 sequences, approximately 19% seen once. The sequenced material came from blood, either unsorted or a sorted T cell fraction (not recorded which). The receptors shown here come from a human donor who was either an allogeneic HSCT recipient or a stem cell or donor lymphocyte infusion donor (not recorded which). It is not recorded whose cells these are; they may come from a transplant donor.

The CDR3 DNA sequence: TGTGCCAGCAGCCGTAATCCTAGCGGGGGGGCCGATTGGGATGAGCAGTTCTTC. It translates to CASSRNPSGGADWDEQFF. The chain combines TRBV7-3 with TRBJ2-1, with TRBD2 identical over 12 bases. Germline CDR1 and CDR2: SGHTA and FQGTGA. V was pared by 5 bases and J by 8 bases, with 16 bases of the junction left unmatched. The CDR3 has 18 residues.

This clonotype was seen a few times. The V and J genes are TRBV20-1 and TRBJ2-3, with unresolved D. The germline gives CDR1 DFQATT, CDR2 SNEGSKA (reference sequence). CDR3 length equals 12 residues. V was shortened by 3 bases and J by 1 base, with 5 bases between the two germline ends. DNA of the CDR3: TGCAGTGCTAGCCAGGGCACAGATACGCAGTATTTT. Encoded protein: CSASQGTDTQYF.

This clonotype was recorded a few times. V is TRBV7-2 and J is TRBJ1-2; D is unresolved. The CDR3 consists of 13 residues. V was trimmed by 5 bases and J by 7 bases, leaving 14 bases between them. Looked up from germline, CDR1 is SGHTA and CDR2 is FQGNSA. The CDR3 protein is CASSPRGRIGYTF. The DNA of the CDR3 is TGTGCCAGCAGCCCCCGAGGGCGGATTGGCTACACCTTC.